A single sample is the source of the 21 T cell receptor beta chains below, sequenced in a study of T cells after yellow fever vaccination. TCRdb independently ran MiXCR on the 5' RACE reads; one entry per CDR3 protein. The sample lists around 140,000 distinct CDR3 sequences, 7.7% occurring once. The sample here was CD4+ T cells sorted from PBMCs, taken 5 days after the yellow fever booster vaccination. These receptor sequences come from a man younger than 40 who received the YFV17D yellow fever vaccine.

This clonotype was detected many times. The CDR3 is CAISESVATNEKLFF. The CDR3 DNA reads TGTGCCATCAGTGAGTCTGTAGCAACTAATGAAAAACTGTTTTTT. The chain recombines TRBV10-3 with TRBJ1-4; D unclear. Trimming pared 0 bases from V and 0 bases from J, leaving 5 bases between. This CDR3 has 15 amino acids. Germline loops: CDR1 ENHRY, CDR2 SYGVKD.

Ten or more counts support this clonotype. The gene calls are TRBV5-4 and TRBJ2-2; TRBD1 matches at 7 bases. Germline V gene data show CDR1 as SGHNT and CDR2 as YYREEE (reference sequence). V lost 4 bases and J lost 6; bases outside the gene matches: 6. CDR3 size: 14 residues. The CDR3 is CASSINRGSGELFF. As DNA, the CDR3 is TGTGCCAGCAGCATAAACAGGGGATCCGGGGAGCTGTTTTTT. The complete variable domain, with remaining parts taken from reference TRBV5-4 and TRBJ2-2, reads ETGVTQSPTHLIKTRGQQVTLRCSSQSGHNTVSWYQQALGQGPQFIFQYYREEENGRGNFPPRFSGLQFPNYSSELNVNALELDDSALYLCASSINRGSGELFFGEGSRLTVL.

Many counts were recorded for this clonotype. The J gene is TRBJ2-7, the V gene TRBV20-1; 7 nucleotides match TRBD2. The V and J ends lost 5 bases and 7 bases, in that order; junction bases with no gene match: 11. CDR3 size: 13 residues. Germline CDR1 is DFQATT and CDR2 is SNEGSKA (reference sequence). The DNA for the CDR3 is TGCAGTGCTGGTAGCGGGTTGGTAGGGGAGCAGTACTTC. Encoded protein: CSAGSGLVGEQYF.

This clonotype was observed many times. The chain carries TRBV5-1 and TRBJ2-7; D might be TRBD1 (6 bases). This CDR3 is 14 amino acids long. Trimming removed 4 bases from V and 3 bases from J, with 14 bases in between. Per germline, CDR1 SGHRS and CDR2 YFSETQ. The CDR3 reads CASSPDSERYEQYF. In DNA, the CDR3 is TGCGCCAGCAGCCCGGACAGCGAACGCTACGAGCAGTACTTC.

This clonotype was recorded at least ten times. This chain connects TRBV5-1 to TRBJ1-1; 7 bases are shared with TRBD1. CDR1 is SGHRS and CDR2 is YFSETQ in the germline V gene. The CDR3 consists of 17 residues. V was pared by 4 bases and J by 0 bases, with 12 bases of the junction left unmatched. The CDR3 sequence: CASSRPPGGLLNTEAFF. As DNA, the CDR3 is TGCGCCAGCAGCCGGCCCCCAGGGGGTCTCCTGAACACTGAAGCTTTCTTT.

This clonotype was seen repeatedly, ten times or more. The CDR3 here is CASSPGTTFSYEQYF. The CDR3 DNA follows: TGTGCCAGCAGCCCTGGGACTACCTTCTCCTACGAGCAGTACTTC. V and J are TRBV12-3 or TRBV12-4 and TRBJ2-7; 7 nucleotides agree with TRBD2. This CDR3 region has 15 residues. The ends lost 6 bases at V and 0 bases at J; junction bases unmatched: 8.

Many counts were recorded for this clonotype. The V and J genes are TRBV19 and TRBJ1-2; D gene ambiguous. The CDR3 length is 16 residues. Germline V gives CDR1 LNHDA, CDR2 SQIVND (reference sequence). The V end was cut by 3 bases, the J end by 0 bases, with 14 bases between. CDR3 nucleotides: TGTGCCAGTAGTATGGCACCTCCGAAGGCTAACTATGGCTACACCTTC. It encodes CASSMAPPKANYGYTF.

Comments on this clonotype: This may come from a read error, since a much larger clone is one base off. V gene TRBV6-5 combines with J gene TRBJ2-4; D is unresolved. Trimming took off 0 bases at V and 1 base at J, with 13 bases between the two ends. This CDR3 is built from 17 residues. Germline lookup yields CDR1 MNHEY and CDR2 SVGAGI. CDR3 coding DNA: TGTGCCAGCAGTTACTCGATCCGTAGCCTGGCCAAAAACATTCAGTACTTC. Protein sequence: CASSYSIRSLAKNIQYF.

In this sample, this clonotype turned up many times. The chain links TRBV6-1 to TRBJ2-5; TRBD2 is a possible D gene (6 bases). This CDR3 region has 13 residues. V gave up 4 bases and J gave up 2 bases, with 8 bases separating them. Germline V gives CDR1 MNHNS, CDR2 SASEGT. The CDR3 loop reads CASSVREQETQYF. The CDR3 DNA sequence: TGTGCCAGCAGTGTCCGGGAGCAAGAGACCCAGTACTTC.

The count of this clonotype is one. A much larger clone is a single base away; this may be a read error. V gene TRBV20-1 combines with J gene TRBJ2-7; 9 nucleotides agree with TRBD2. V lost 4 bases and J lost 5; bases outside the gene matches: 18. Germline V gene data show CDR1 as DFQATT and CDR2 as SNEGSKA (reference sequence). The CDR3 is made up of 17 amino acids. The CDR3 bases are TGCAGTGCTACCGAAGCGGGAGGTTATTTCCAGATCCACGAGCAGTACTTC. It encodes CSATEAGGYFQIHEQYF.

This clonotype appeared many times. The chain employs TRBV3-1 and TRBJ1-1; 8 nucleotides line up with TRBD1. There are 13 residues in the CDR3. The germline V gene has CDR1 LGHDT and CDR2 YNNKEL (reference sequence). Trimming at V came to 3 bases and at J to 12 bases, leaving 9 bases not matched to a gene. CDR3 sequence (DNA): TGTGCCAGCAGCCATCCAGGGGGCGGGCACACTTTCTTT. Protein sequence: CASSHPGGGHTFF.

This clonotype was seen repeatedly, ten times or more. The chain recombines TRBV29-1 with TRBJ2-7, with D perhaps TRBD1 (6 bases). Germline V lookup: CDR1 SQVTM, CDR2 ANQGSEA. CDR3 length: 11 amino acids. Trimming stripped 3 bases from V and 5 bases from J, with 8 bases between. The CDR3 nucleotides are TGCAGCGTTGATACAGGGAACGAGCAGTACTTC. Translated: CSVDTGNEQYF.

This clonotype was seen repeatedly, ten times or more. DNA of the CDR3: TGTGCCAGCAGTCTGGACAGGCCGAACACCGGGGAGCTGTTTTTT. Protein product: CASSLDRPNTGELFF. The chain employs TRBV12-3 or TRBV12-4 and TRBJ2-2, with TRBD1 identical over 7 bases. Trimming at V came to 5 bases and at J to 0 bases, leaving 3 bases not matched to a gene. CDR3 length equals 15 residues.

This clonotype was picked up many times. The V and J genes are TRBV6-2 or TRBV6-3 and TRBJ2-1; weak D call: TRBD2 (6 bases). The germline CDR1 and CDR2 sequences are MNHEY and SVGEGT. Trimming cost V 6 bases and J 4 bases, with 22 bases left between them. This CDR3 has 17 residues. CDR3 amino acids: CASRPNVLAAAYNEQFF. The CDR3 nucleotides are TGTGCCAGCAGACCTAATGTACTAGCTGCCGCTTACAATGAGCAGTTCTTC.

The gene calls are TRBV20-1 and TRBJ2-1, with TRBD2 matching over 12 bases. The germline CDR1 and CDR2 sequences are DFQATT and SNEGSKA (reference sequence). Germline trimming cut 8 bases from V and 3 bases from J; bases unmatched to any gene: 11. The CDR3 extends over 16 amino acids. The CDR3 nucleotides are TGCAGTACCTCCTCTTTGACTAGCGGGAGCTACAATGAGCAGTTCTTC. This encodes CSTSSLTSGSYNEQFF.

This clonotype appeared many times. The chain links TRBV5-5 to TRBJ2-3, with 7 bases identical to TRBD1. CDR1 is SGHKS, CDR2 YYEKEE, per germline (reference sequence). V shed 4 bases and J 2 bases; nucleotides not matched to a gene: 13. The CDR3 contains 17 residues. The CDR3 DNA follows: TGTGCCAGCAGCCTATCATCGAGCAGGGGGAACACAGATACGCAGTATTTT. Residues: CASSLSSSRGNTDTQYF.

This clonotype showed up many times. This chain uses TRBV7-2 with TRBJ2-1; 12 bases are shared with TRBD2. CDR3 length equals 14 residues. Germline V gene lookup returns CDR1 SGHTA and CDR2 FQGNSA. V lost 5 bases, J lost 10 bases, and 6 bases stayed unmatched. The CDR3 region is CASSLPGTSGEQFF. CDR3 nucleotide sequence: TGTGCCAGCAGCCTCCCAGGGACTAGCGGGGAGCAGTTCTTC.

This clonotype was counted at least ten times. V and J are TRBV10-2 and TRBJ1-2; D is unclear. The V end was cut by 0 bases, the J end by 5 bases, with 13 bases between. Germline values: CDR1 WSHSY, CDR2 SAAADI. This CDR3 comprises 15 residues. CDR3 sequence (DNA): TGCGCCAGCAGTGAGTCCTCAGGCCAAGGGTATGGCTACACCTTC. It specifies CASSESSGQGYGYTF.

This clonotype was observed at least ten times. The V gene is TRBV18, the J gene TRBJ2-7; weak D call: TRBD1 (6 bases). V was shortened by 2 bases and J by 2 bases, with 10 bases between the two germline ends. Germline values: CDR1 KGHSH, CDR2 LQKENI. The CDR3 consists of 14 residues. For the CDR3, the DNA is TGTGCCAGCTCACCAGCGACAGGTCCCTACGAGCAGTACTTC. Translating gives CASSPATGPYEQYF.

This clonotype was seen at least ten times. The chain uses TRBV28 and TRBJ1-6; D gene uncertain. CDR1 and CDR2 from the germline V gene are MDHEN and SYDVKM. The V gene lost 6 bases and the J gene lost 0 bases, with 9 bases spanning the gap. The CDR3 has 15 amino acids. This CDR3 reads CASSVQSSYNSPLHF. CDR3 nucleotide sequence: TGTGCCAGCAGCGTCCAAAGCTCCTATAATTCACCCCTCCACTTT.

As for this clonotype: A much larger clonotype is one base distant, so this may be a read error. The genes are TRBV7-2 and TRBJ2-3, with D possibly TRBD1 on 6 matching bases. The CDR3 length is 15 residues. The germline V and J ends were trimmed by 5 bases and 5 bases, with 17 bases remaining between them. The germline gives CDR1 SGHTA, CDR2 FQGNSA. CDR3 in DNA: TGTGCCAGCAGCCCGAGTACAGGGATGGGAGATACGCAGTATTTT. Amino acids: CASSPSTGMGDTQYF.